This is a list of T cell receptor beta chains from one sample in a study of cytomegalovirus exposure and HLA in healthy donors. Method: immunoSEQ multiplex PCR; TCRdb's copy keeps in-frame clones and lacks some. The sample lists about 35,000 clones, less than 85% occurring once. Specimen: PBMCs. Every receptor here comes from a male donor in good health and CMV-seronegative. The CDR3 runs from the conserved cysteine through the conserved F or W. D genes are given only for firm matches. Where a row states a size, it is once, few, many or the class of an expanded clone; other rows omit it.

D,V,J,size,CDR3,DNA
TRBD1,TRBV28,TRBJ2-5,NA,CASSSGQGWETQYF,TGTGCCAGCAGTTCGGGACAGGGGTGGGAGACCCAGTACTTC
TRBD1,TRBV30,TRBJ2-4,NA,CAWSEPGTGMHIQYF,TGTGCCTGGAGTGAACCCGGGACAGGGATGCACATTCAGTACTTC
NA,TRBV6-6,TRBJ1-1,NA,CASSDRLSNTEAFF,TGTGCCAGCAGTGACAGGCTATCGAACACTGAAGCTTTCTTT
TRBD1,TRBV7-2,TRBJ2-7,NA,CASSLVNRGHWFGEQYF,TGTGCCAGCAGCTTAGTAAACAGGGGTCACTGGTTCGGCGAGCAGTACTTC
NA,TRBV6-5,TRBJ2-3,NA,CASSYSIEGTDTQYF,TGTGCCAGCAGTTACTCGATTGAGGGCACAGATACGCAGTATTTT
TRBD1,TRBV27,TRBJ2-1,NA,CASSPGTGAYNEQFF,TGTGCCAGCAGTCCCGGGACAGGGGCTTACAATGAGCAGTTCTTC
NA,TRBV4-1,TRBJ1-1,NA,CASRRSSGRGTEAFF,TGCGCCAGCAGAAGGAGTTCGGGTCGGGGCACTGAAGCTTTCTTT
NA,TRBV30,TRBJ1-1,few,CAWRTTGNTEAFF,TGTGCCTGGAGGACGACAGGGAACACTGAAGCTTTCTTT
NA,TRBV5-6,TRBJ1-5,NA,CASSLDGSNQPQHF,TGTGCCAGCAGCTTGGACGGTAGCAATCAGCCCCAGCATTTT
TRBD1,TRBV6-6,TRBJ1-2,NA,CASSPTGAGRNGYTF,TGTGCCAGCAGCCCGACAGGGGCCGGTAGAAATGGCTACACCTTC
NA,TRBV28,TRBJ1-3,few,CASSLSSSGNTIYF,TGTGCCAGCAGTTTAAGTAGCTCTGGAAACACCATATATTTT
TRBD1,TRBV29-1,TRBJ2-5,NA,CSAGQGKEETQYF,TGCAGCGCGGGACAGGGAAAGGAAGAGACCCAGTACTTC
NA,TRBV10-3,TRBJ2-1,NA,CAISGRLSSYNEQFF,TGTGCCATCAGTGGACGACTGAGCTCCTACAATGAGCAGTTCTTC
TRBD2,TRBV30,TRBJ2-3,NA,CAGTGLAGVDTQYF,TGTGCCGGTACGGGACTAGCGGGAGTAGATACGCAGTATTTT
TRBD2,TRBV7-2,TRBJ2-1,NA,CASSLAAGRGYNEQFF,TGTGCCAGCAGCTTAGCGGCCGGGAGGGGGTACAATGAGCAGTTCTTC
NA,TRBV29-1,TRBJ1-1,few,CSAGRGAFF,TGCAGCGCCGGCCGAGGGGCTTTCTTT
TRBD1,TRBV18,TRBJ2-7,NA,CASSSGQGYSYEQYF,TGTGCCAGCTCATCTGGACAGGGATATTCCTACGAGCAGTACTTC
NA,TRBV28,TRBJ1-1,NA,CASSPLTEMNTEAFF,TGTGCCAGCAGTCCGCTGACAGAAATGAACACTGAAGCTTTCTTT
NA,TRBV27,TRBJ1-5,NA,CASSLSAGPRANQPQHF,TGTGCCAGCAGTTTATCGGCAGGGCCCCGTGCGAATCAGCCCCAGCATTTT
TRBD2,TRBV4-1,TRBJ2-3,NA,CASSQGRAGGTDTQYF,TGCGCCAGCAGCCAAGGGCGAGCGGGGGGCACAGATACGCAGTATTTT
TRBD1,TRBV6-5,TRBJ2-7,NA,CASTNRQGNYEQYF,TGTGCCAGCACCAACAGACAGGGGAACTACGAGCAGTACTTC
TRBD1,TRBV4-2,TRBJ2-7,once,CASSQDRHRGSYEQYF,TGTGCCAGCAGCCAAGATCGCCACAGGGGCTCCTACGAGCAGTACTTC
TRBD1,TRBV10-1,TRBJ2-3,NA,CASSLGTGVGDTQYF,TGCGCCAGCAGTCTCGGGACAGGGGTCGGAGATACGCAGTATTTT
NA,TRBV7-2,TRBJ1-2,NA,CASSLGVGGSYGYTF,TGTGCCAGCAGTCTAGGGGTCGGGGGGTCCTATGGCTACACCTTC